Presented here are 29 T cell receptor beta chains from one specimen sequenced in a study of CD8 T cells in ankylosing spondylitis. Study-level results: One TCR beta motif, made up of eight or nine highly homologous variants, appeared characteristic of ankylosing spondylitis blood.

These receptors' antigens are unknown. TCRdb re-analysed the 5' RACE reads in MiXCR, keeping a single row per CDR3 protein. This table holds hundreds of thousands of distinct CDR3 sequences, 25% to 30% found once. The specimen sequenced was blood, either unsorted or a sorted T cell fraction (not recorded which). All receptors derive from a male donor with ankylosing spondylitis.

The chain has TRBV2 and TRBJ2-7; D is uncertain. The V gene lost 7 bases and the J gene lost 5 bases, with 21 bases spanning the gap. The CDR3 contains 15 residues. Germline V gene sequence: CDR1 SNHLY, CDR2 FYNNEI. CDR3 sequence: CASNPAWKQIHEQYF. The CDR3 DNA reads as TGTGCCAGCAACCCCGCCTGGAAACAGATCCACGAGCAGTACTTC.

This clonotype was seen a few times. The chain carries TRBV7-6 and TRBJ1-1, with D perhaps matching TRBD1 (5 bases). This CDR3 has 16 amino acids. The V end lost 3 bases, the J end lost 0 bases, and 14 bases lay between the germline ends. The V gene's germline CDR1 is SGHVS and CDR2 FNYEAQ. In nucleotides, the CDR3 is TGTGCCAGCAGCTTGAGGGGAGGACACTTGAACACTGAAGCTTTCTTT. Translation gives CASSLRGGHLNTEAFF.

This clonotype was observed a single time. The gene calls are TRBV7-2 and TRBJ2-1, with D maybe TRBD1 (5 bases). Germline lookup yields CDR1 SGHTA and CDR2 FQGNSA. There are 15 residues in the CDR3. Trimming removed 1 base at V and 9 bases at J, with 16 bases between. The CDR3 DNA sequence: TGTGCCAGCAGCTTAGTGGCAGGGAACAGTGTTGAGCAGTTCTTC. Its translation: CASSLVAGNSVEQFF.

This clonotype is deemed medium-sized. This chain links TRBV24-1 with TRBJ2-3, with D hard to call. CDR1 and CDR2 from the germline V gene are KGHDR and SFDVKD. The CDR3 sequence is 16 residues long. V was clipped by 0 bases and J by 2 bases, with 11 bases between them. Here the CDR3 DNA reads TGTGCCACCAGTGATTTGATGGAATCGAACACAGATACGCAGTATTTT. It translates to CATSDLMESNTDTQYF.

The chain is built from TRBV5-1 and TRBJ1-5; 8 bases line up with TRBD1. Germline CDR1 SGHRS, CDR2 YFSETQ. This CDR3 is 14 amino acids long. V trimming: 0 bases; J trimming: 9 bases; junction bases outside the gene matches: 5. The CDR3 region is CASSLDTGGRPQHF. CDR3 bases: TGCGCCAGCAGCTTGGATACAGGGGGGAGGCCCCAGCATTTT.

This clonotype showed up just once. The chain employs TRBV7-9 and TRBJ2-5; maybe TRBD1 (5 bases). The CDR3 is 13 residues long. CDR1 SEHNR and CDR2 FQNEAQ come from the germline V gene (reference sequence). Trimming cost V 5 bases and J 5 bases, with 12 bases left between them. The DNA of the CDR3 is TGTGCCAGCAGCACAACAGGTTCGGAGACCCAGTACTTC. Translating gives CASSTTGSETQYF.

The chain recombines TRBV20-1 with TRBJ2-1, with TRBD2 as a possible D gene (6 bases). CDR3 size: 14 residues. The V gene lost 3 bases and the J gene lost 2 bases, with 11 bases spanning the gap. CDR1 DFQATT and CDR2 SNEGSKA come from the germline V gene (reference sequence). DNA for the CDR3: TGCAGTGCTAGTGGTAGCGGCCCCTACAATGAGCAGTTCTTC. This codes for CSASGSGPYNEQFF.

This clonotype appeared a few times. The rearrangement uses TRBV20-1 and TRBJ2-2, with D perhaps assigned TRBD1 or TRBD2 (5 bases each). This CDR3 has 13 amino acids. V was cut by 0 bases and J by 6 bases, with 8 bases left in between. Germline V gene data show CDR1 as DFQATT and CDR2 as SNEGSKA (reference sequence). DNA of the CDR3: TGCAGTGCTAGAGATCGAGGGGCCGGGGAGCTGTTTTTT. Its protein product is CSARDRGAGELFF.

This clonotype was detected a few times. The chain is built from TRBV18 and TRBJ1-5; no clear D. Per the germline V gene, CDR1 is KGHSH and CDR2 is LQKENI. Trimming stripped 1 base from V and 0 bases from J, with 10 bases between. The CDR3 spans 16 residues. CDR3: CASSPQAVNSNQPQHF. For the CDR3, the DNA is TGTGCCAGCTCACCACAAGCGGTGAATAGCAATCAGCCCCAGCATTTT.

This chain links TRBV7-2 with TRBJ2-5; the match to TRBD2 covers 10 bases. CDR1 is SGHTA and CDR2 is FQGNSA in the germline V gene. The V and J ends lost 3 bases and 5 bases, in that order; junction bases with no gene match: 9. This CDR3 is 16 amino acids long. CDR3: CASSFSIAGGPETQYF. The CDR3 DNA reads TGTGCCAGCAGCTTCTCAATAGCGGGAGGACCTGAGACCCAGTACTTC.

The V gene is TRBV11-2, the J gene TRBJ1-1; TRBD1 is a possible D gene (6 bases). V shed 0 bases and J shed 1 base, with 15 bases lying between them. Germline CDR1 and CDR2: SGHAT and FQNNGV. The CDR3 has 17 amino acids. In nucleotides, the CDR3 is TGTGCCAGCAGCTTAGATGGTCAGGGGTTGAAGAACACTGAAGCTTTCTTT. It yields the protein CASSLDGQGLKNTEAFF.

This clonotype occurred a few times. V and J are TRBV12-3 or TRBV12-4 and TRBJ1-5, with 9 nucleotides matching TRBD1. This CDR3 has 17 amino acids. The J segment lost 2 bases and the V segment lost 5 bases, leaving 10 bases of the junction unmatched. CDR3 nucleotide sequence: TGTGCCAGCAGTCTCAAGACAGGGGGTAAGGGCAATCAGCCCCAGCATTTT. Translated: CASSLKTGGKGNQPQHF.

This chain uses TRBV27 with TRBJ1-1; the D is unclear. V was trimmed by 3 bases and J by 6 bases, leaving 14 bases between them. Germline CDR1 reads MNHEY; CDR2 reads SMNVEV (reference sequence). The CDR3 is made up of 14 amino acids. The CDR3 region is CASSLKRGSAEAFF. The CDR3 DNA reads TGTGCCAGCAGTTTGAAGCGGGGAAGCGCTGAAGCTTTCTTT.

This clonotype was detected a few times. This chain links TRBV20-1 with TRBJ2-1; a weak D match, TRBD2 (5 bases). Germline V gene data show CDR1 as DFQATT and CDR2 as SNEGSKA (reference sequence). The CDR3 consists of 12 residues. The V gene lost 5 bases and the J gene lost 3 bases, with 8 bases spanning the gap. CDR3 coding DNA: TGCAGTGCTTCCCGGGGCTACAATGAGCAGTTCTTC. Translated, it gives CSASRGYNEQFF.

This clonotype was detected a few times. This chain joins TRBV20-1 and TRBJ2-3; D ambiguous. Germline CDR1 is DFQATT and CDR2 is SNEGSKA (reference sequence). Trimming took off 5 bases at V and 6 bases at J, with 9 bases between the two ends. CDR3 size: 11 residues. CDR3 DNA: TGCAGTGCTTATCAGAGGGATACGCAGTATTTT. Translation gives CSAYQRDTQYF.

This clonotype was observed a few times. This chain uses TRBV11-2 with TRBJ1-6; possibly TRBD1 for D (6 bases). From germline, CDR1 is SGHAT and CDR2 FQNNGV. The ends were cut back, 6 bases at V and 0 bases at J, with 9 bases in the middle. This CDR3 region has 15 residues. CDR3 sequence reads: CASSSGVSYNSPLHF. Here the CDR3 DNA reads TGTGCCAGCAGTTCAGGGGTCTCCTATAATTCACCCCTCCACTTT.

The genes are TRBV11-1 and TRBJ2-1, with 14 bases matching TRBD2. There are 18 residues in the CDR3. The germline CDR1 and CDR2 sequences are SGHAT and FQDESV (reference sequence). The ends lost 5 bases at V and 1 base at J; junction bases unmatched: 7. In DNA, the CDR3 is TGTGCCAGCAGCCCGGGACTAGCGGGAGATTTTTCCTACAATGAGCAGTTCTTC. Protein: CASSPGLAGDFSYNEQFF.

This rearrangement joins TRBV5-1 to TRBJ1-2; D is uncertain. CDR3 length equals 17 residues. V lost 1 base and J lost 1, with 17 bases in between. Germline CDR1 is SGHRS and CDR2 is YFSETQ. The CDR3 loop reads CASSLFPGPSNNYGYTF. DNA of the CDR3: TGCGCCAGCAGCTTGTTTCCAGGACCCTCGAATAACTATGGCTACACCTTC.

The rearrangement uses TRBV3-1 and TRBJ2-5, with D unclear. The germline V gene has CDR1 LGHDT and CDR2 YNNKEL (reference sequence). V lost 4 bases, J lost 1 base, and 13 bases lay in between. CDR3 length: 15 residues. The DNA for the CDR3 is TGTGCCAGCAGCCTGGCCCTAAGCCCCCAAGAGACCCAGTACTTC. It is translated as CASSLALSPQETQYF.

The chain combines TRBV29-1 with TRBJ1-2; tentatively, D is TRBD1 (5 bases). This CDR3 has 13 residues. The ends were cut back, 5 bases at V and 4 bases at J, with 14 bases in the middle. Germline V gene lookup returns CDR1 SQVTM and CDR2 ANQGSEA. CDR3 coding DNA: TGCAGCGTTTCCGGGACCTCCACCTATGGCTACACCTTC. Translated: CSVSGTSTYGYTF.

V and J are TRBV11-2 and TRBJ2-5; possibly TRBD2 for D (6 bases). Germline V lookup: CDR1 SGHAT, CDR2 FQNNGV. Deletions cut 2 bases from V and 0 bases from J, with 13 bases between. The CDR3 sequence is 16 residues long. CDR3 bases: TGTGCCAGCAGCTTAAATCGAGCGGGCAACCAAGAGACCCAGTACTTC. It specifies CASSLNRAGNQETQYF.

The chain joins TRBV7-2 to TRBJ2-1; 15 bases align to TRBD2. The J segment lost 10 bases and the V segment lost 6 bases, leaving 7 bases of the junction unmatched. The CDR3 runs to 15 residues. Germline loops: CDR1 SGHTA, CDR2 FQGNSA. This CDR3 reads CASSPTGLAGGEQFF. The CDR3 region has the DNA TGTGCCAGCAGTCCCACGGGACTAGCGGGAGGAGAGCAGTTCTTC. The full variable domain, with the rest looked up from reference TRBV7-2 and TRBJ2-1, is GAGVSQSPSNKVTEKGKDVELRCDPISGHTALYWYRQSLGQGLEFLIYFQGNSAPDKSGLPSDRFSAERTGGSVSTLTIQRTQQEDSAVYLCASSPTGLAGGEQFFGPGTRLTVL.

The chain recombines TRBV7-9 with TRBJ1-6, with D maybe TRBD1 (5 bases). CDR1 SEHNR and CDR2 FQNEAQ come from the germline V gene (reference sequence). The CDR3 extends over 14 amino acids. Trimming left V 4 bases short and J 4 bases short, with 8 bases between. The CDR3 DNA reads as TGTGCCAGCAGCTATGGGGGATATAATTCACCCCTCCACTTT. Translation gives CASSYGGYNSPLHF.

There are a few counts of this clonotype. The chain links TRBV7-2 to TRBJ2-1; TRBD1 agrees at 8 bases. This CDR3 region has 17 residues. Trimming at V came to 5 bases and at J to 0 bases, leaving 9 bases not matched to a gene. In germline, CDR1 is SGHTA, CDR2 FQGNSA. The CDR3 protein is CASSQDRVPYSYNEQFF. CDR3 DNA sequence: TGTGCCAGCAGCCAGGACAGGGTCCCTTACTCCTACAATGAGCAGTTCTTC.

There are a few counts of this clonotype. The chain has TRBV29-1 and TRBJ2-5; D is uncertain. Trimming cost V 3 bases and J 5 bases, with 4 bases left between them. CDR1 SQVTM and CDR2 ANQGSEA come from the germline V gene. There are 10 residues in the CDR3. In DNA form, the CDR3 reads TGCAGCGTTGAGCGGGAGACCCAGTACTTC. It yields the protein CSVERETQYF.

V and J are TRBV20-1 and TRBJ1-1, with D maybe TRBD1 (5 bases). The germline CDR1 and CDR2 sequences are DFQATT and SNEGSKA (reference sequence). The V gene lost 6 bases and the J gene lost 9 bases, with 11 bases spanning the gap. The CDR3 has 10 residues. CDR3 nucleotide sequence: TGCAGTGCCCGCGGGACGAAAGCTTTCTTT. As protein: CSARGTKAFF.

The V gene is TRBV5-8, the J gene TRBJ1-5, with D hard to call. This CDR3 has 16 amino acids. Germline V lookup: CDR1 SGHTS, CDR2 YDEGEE. Trimming cost V 4 bases and J 5 bases, with 19 bases left between them. CDR3 in amino acids: CASSRLLGSGDQPQHF. The CDR3 nucleotides are TGTGCCAGCAGCCGTCTATTGGGGTCGGGTGATCAGCCCCAGCATTTT.

This clonotype was recorded a few times. This chain uses TRBV20-1 with TRBJ2-2; 10 bases match TRBD2. This CDR3 is built from 15 residues. Losses at the gene ends were 0 bases for V and 5 bases for J; bases not matched to a gene: 3. Germline CDR1 and CDR2: DFQATT and SNEGSKA (reference sequence). The CDR3 protein is CSARDGGLATGELFF. The CDR3 DNA follows: TGCAGTGCTAGAGATGGGGGACTAGCGACCGGGGAGCTGTTTTTT.

The chain links TRBV6-1 to TRBJ2-1; D perhaps matches TRBD1 (5 bases). V was shortened by 4 bases and J by 5 bases, with 9 bases between the two germline ends. This CDR3 has 13 residues. The germline gives CDR1 MNHNS, CDR2 SASEGT. The CDR3 reads CASSGTRDNEQFF. The CDR3 nucleotides are TGTGCCAGCAGTGGGACAAGAGACAATGAGCAGTTCTTC.